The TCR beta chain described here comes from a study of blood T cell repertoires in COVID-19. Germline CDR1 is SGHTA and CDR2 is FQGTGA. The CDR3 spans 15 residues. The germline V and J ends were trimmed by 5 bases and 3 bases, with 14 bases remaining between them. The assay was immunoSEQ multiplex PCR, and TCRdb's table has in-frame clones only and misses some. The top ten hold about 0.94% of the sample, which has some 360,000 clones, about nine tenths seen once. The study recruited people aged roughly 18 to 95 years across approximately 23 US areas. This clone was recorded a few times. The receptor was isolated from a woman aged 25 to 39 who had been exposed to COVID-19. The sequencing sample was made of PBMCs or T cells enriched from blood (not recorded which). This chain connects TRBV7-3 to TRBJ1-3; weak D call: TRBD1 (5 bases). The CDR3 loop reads CASSAQWGGGNTIYF. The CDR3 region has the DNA TGTGCCAGCAGCGCACAATGGGGCGGTGGAAACACCATATATTTT.